These 29 T cell receptor beta chains originate from one sample sequenced in a study of identical twins. TCRdb itself ran the 5' RACE reads through MiXCR, one entry per CDR3 protein. The sample lists fewer than 650,000 distinct CDR3 sequences; about 7.6% were seen once. These data are also associated with another study on yellow fever vaccine responses in identical twins.

The sequencing sample was made of PBMCs. These receptor sequences come from a woman aged 18-29 years in good health.

The chain uses TRBV7-8 and TRBJ1-5; TRBD1 matches at 7 bases. The trim removed 4 bases at V and 5 bases at J, leaving 2 bases unmatched. The germline gives CDR1 SGHVS, CDR2 FQNEAQ. The CDR3 is made up of 13 amino acids. This chain's CDR3 is CASSSTGYQPQHF. The DNA for the CDR3 is TGTGCCAGCAGCTCGACAGGGTATCAGCCCCAGCATTTT. Supplemented by reference TRBV7-8 and TRBJ1-5, the full variable domain reads GAGVSQSPRYKVAKRGQDVALRCDPISGHVSLFWYQQALGQGPEFLTYFQNEAQLDKSGLPSDRFFAERPEGSVSTLKIQRTQQEDSAVYLCASSSTGYQPQHFGDGTRLSIL.

In this sample, this clonotype turned up a few times. The rearrangement joins TRBV6-2 or TRBV6-3 to TRBJ2-3; 8 bases are a match to TRBD1. Germline V gives CDR1 MNHEY, CDR2 SVGEGT. The CDR3 is 14 residues long. The junction had 9 bases not matched to a gene; V was cut back by 11 bases and J by 2 bases. This CDR3 reads CAVRRDRITDTQYF. The DNA for the CDR3 is TGTGCCGTCCGCCGGGACAGGATCACAGATACGCAGTATTTT.

This clonotype has just a few counts. Since a much larger clone is just one base distant, this may be a read error. V is TRBV21-1 and J is TRBJ2-3; the table's D call TRBD1 went unverified against the DNA. TRBV21-1 is an annotated pseudogene. This CDR3 is 13 amino acids long. In nucleotides, the CDR3 is TGTGCCAGCAGGGGGGACAGCACAGATACGCAGTATTTT. Its translation: CASRGDSTDTQYF.

This clonotype has more than one count but fewer than ten. The chain has TRBV27 and TRBJ2-2; TRBD2 matches at 8 bases. Germline V gene data show CDR1 as MNHEY and CDR2 as SMNVEV (reference sequence). The V gene end was trimmed by 4 bases and the J gene end by 3 bases; junction bases not matched to a gene: 4. There are 15 residues in the CDR3. The CDR3 nucleotides read TGTGCCAGCAGTTCTACTAGCGGTTACACCGGGGAGCTGTTTTTT. It yields the protein CASSSTSGYTGELFF.

Many counts were recorded for this clonotype. The genes are TRBV29-1 and TRBJ2-4; possibly TRBD1 or TRBD2 for D (5 bases each). Germline CDR1 and CDR2: SQVTM and ANQGSEA. The CDR3 totals 13 residues. Trimming took off 2 bases at V and 10 bases at J, with 15 bases between the two ends. The CDR3 is CSVEFPGSGIQYF. CDR3 bases: TGCAGCGTTGAATTCCCAGGGTCGGGGATTCAGTACTTC.

This chain links TRBV5-1 with TRBJ2-5; 10 bases map to TRBD2. The junction had 13 bases not matched to a gene; V was cut back by 4 bases and J by 4 bases. Germline-derived CDR1 and CDR2 are SGHRS and YFSETQ. This CDR3 region has 17 residues. This CDR3 reads CASSLKSSGGAVETQYF. In DNA form, the CDR3 reads TGCGCCAGCAGCCTGAAGTCCAGCGGGGGGGCGGTAGAGACCCAGTACTTC.

This clonotype appeared a few times. V gene TRBV6-4 combines with J gene TRBJ2-1; TRBD2 matches 8 bases. Germline CDR1 reads MRHNA; CDR2 reads SNTAGT. The CDR3 contains 15 residues. Trimming at V came to 1 base and at J to 9 bases, leaving 8 bases not matched to a gene. Here the CDR3 DNA reads TGTGCCAGCAGTGACTGGCCGGGACTAGTTAGTGAGCAGTTCTTC. It translates to CASSDWPGLVSEQFF.

Ten or more counts support this clonotype. An end of the junction differs from the germline gene, which may be a read error. This chain links TRBV29-1 with TRBJ1-4; D uncertain. The CDR3 runs 15 residues. Germline assignment: CDR1 SQVTM and CDR2 ANQGSEA. The CDR3 spells CSVEDGISTNEKLFF. The CDR3 DNA follows: TGCAGCGTCGAAGACGGAATATCAACTAATGAAAAACTGTTTTTT.

There are a few counts of this clonotype. The rearrangement joins TRBV11-3 to TRBJ1-5; D uncertain. CDR1 is SGHNT, CDR2 YENEEA, per germline. Trimming removed 1 base from V and 6 bases from J, with 7 bases in between. The CDR3 is 13 residues long. CDR3 sequence (DNA): TGTGCCAGCAGCTTAGGCTGGTCTCAGCCCCAGCATTTT. Protein: CASSLGWSQPQHF.

This clonotype has ten or more counts. The chain combines TRBV5-1 with TRBJ2-1; D might be TRBD1 (5 bases). Trimming took 0 bases from V and 10 from J, leaving 20 bases between them. The germline V gene has CDR1 SGHRS and CDR2 YFSETQ. The CDR3 sequence is 16 residues long. The CDR3 sequence is CASSLGAGNRRREQFF. The CDR3 DNA sequence: TGCGCCAGCAGCTTGGGGGCAGGGAATCGGCGTAGGGAGCAGTTCTTC.

Only a few counts were recorded for this clonotype. The chain joins TRBV20-1 to TRBJ2-5; tentative D call: TRBD1 (6 bases). Trimming took 0 bases from V and 2 from J, leaving 13 bases between them. The CDR3 consists of 15 residues. Germline CDR1 DFQATT, CDR2 SNEGSKA (reference sequence). This CDR3 reads CSARDLRTVQETQYF. The CDR3 DNA reads as TGCAGTGCTAGAGATCTGCGGACAGTGCAAGAGACCCAGTACTTC.

The chain is built from TRBV7-6 and TRBJ1-1; the D gene is possibly TRBD1 (5 bases). V gave up 8 bases and J gave up 3 bases, with 19 bases separating them. This CDR3 contains 15 residues. The germline V gene encodes CDR1 SGHVS and CDR2 FNYEAQ. The CDR3 nucleotides read TGTGCCAGCCGCCGTGGGGCAGGGCTAGACACTGAAGCTTTCTTT. Protein: CASRRGAGLDTEAFF.

This clonotype occurred a few times. The CDR3 nucleotides read TGCAGCGTCGGGGACAGCCAAGGTCAGCCCCAGCATTTT. Protein sequence: CSVGDSQGQPQHF. The chain uses TRBV29-1 and TRBJ1-5, with 7 positions matching TRBD1. This CDR3 contains 13 residues. After removal of 6 bases from V and 6 bases from J, the junction contained 8 bases not matched to a gene. Germline V lookup: CDR1 SQVTM, CDR2 ANQGSEA.

This clonotype was seen repeatedly, ten times or more. The gene calls are TRBV29-1 and TRBJ1-1; tentative D call: TRBD1 (5 bases). The CDR3 runs 12 residues. Trimming took off 4 bases at V and 1 base at J, with 7 bases between the two ends. From germline, CDR1 is SQVTM and CDR2 ANQGSEA. The CDR3 region has the DNA TGCAGCGTTGGACAGCCGAACACTGAAGCTTTCTTT. Protein product: CSVGQPNTEAFF.

This clonotype occurred many times. The rearrangement links TRBV27 to TRBJ1-1; 12 bases agree with TRBD1. V shed 3 bases, J shed 3 bases, and the junction held 8 bases outside the gene matches. The CDR3 contains 17 residues. Germline V gene sequence: CDR1 MNHEY, CDR2 SMNVEV (reference sequence). Written as DNA, the CDR3 is TGTGCCAGCAGTTTCTACGGGACAGGGGGCTGGGACACTGAAGCTTTCTTT. It encodes CASSFYGTGGWDTEAFF.

This clonotype showed up just a few times. The chain has TRBV12-3 or TRBV12-4 and TRBJ1-5; D is perhaps TRBD1 (5 bases). CDR3 size: 15 residues. V gave up 0 bases and J gave up 11 bases, with 17 bases separating them. The CDR3 sequence: CASSLAGGVGAAQHF. The CDR3 coding sequence is TGTGCCAGCAGTTTAGCGGGAGGGGTGGGCGCGGCCCAGCATTTT.

This clonotype was seen a few times. The chain links TRBV5-6 to TRBJ2-1; 8 nucleotides align to TRBD1. The CDR3 length is 16 residues. J lost 7 bases, V lost 1 base, and 10 bases had no gene match. Per germline, CDR1 SGHDT and CDR2 YYEEEE. The CDR3, as DNA: TGTGCCAGCAGCTTGATTGACCTCCGACAGGGGAATGAGCAGTTCTTC. This encodes CASSLIDLRQGNEQFF.

This clonotype turned up a few times. J is TRBJ1-6 and V is TRBV15; D remains ambiguous. Germline-derived CDR1 and CDR2 are LNHNV and YYDKDF (reference sequence). V was cut by 1 base and J by 14 bases, with 9 bases left in between. The CDR3 is made up of 12 amino acids. The CDR3 protein is CATSRAGLSLHF. CDR3 DNA: TGTGCCACCAGCAGAGCGGGGTTGTCCCTCCACTTT.

The rearrangement joins TRBV20-1 to TRBJ2-1, with D perhaps matching TRBD1 or TRBD2 (6 bases each). The CDR3 runs 15 residues. V was cut by 6 bases and J by 7 bases, with 22 bases left in between. Germline lookup yields CDR1 DFQATT and CDR2 SNEGSKA (reference sequence). This chain's CDR3 is CSAITLGGLNNEQFF. The CDR3 DNA reads TGCAGTGCAATTACTCTGGGGGGCCTCAATAATGAGCAGTTCTTC.

The chain carries TRBV9 and TRBJ2-7; 12 bases are shared with TRBD1. The germline gives CDR1 SGDLS, CDR2 YYNGEE. Trimming removed 0 bases from V and 3 bases from J; junction bases left unmatched: 7. This CDR3 is 17 amino acids long. CDR3 bases: TGTGCCAGCAGCGTAGATGGGACAGGGGGCCCCTACTACGAGCAGTACTTC. Amino acids: CASSVDGTGGPYYEQYF. The entire variable domain, with the rest obtained from reference TRBV9 and TRBJ2-7, is as follows: DSGVTQTPKHLITATGQRVTLRCSPRSGDLSVYWYQQSLDQGLQFLIQYYNGEERAKGNILERFSAQQFPDLHSELNLSSLELGDSALYFCASSVDGTGGPYYEQYFGPGTRLTVT.

The chain links TRBV9 to TRBJ2-7, with 9 bases lining up with TRBD2. V gave up 0 bases and J gave up 5 bases; unmatched junction bases: 6. Germline V lookup: CDR1 SGDLS, CDR2 YYNGEE. This CDR3 contains 15 residues. In DNA, the CDR3 is TGTGCCAGCAGCGTAGACCCTAGCGGGGTCAACGAGCAGTACTTC. Translating gives CASSVDPSGVNEQYF.

The V gene is TRBV7-8, the J gene TRBJ2-1, with a weak D call TRBD2 (5 bases). Germline CDR1 SGHVS, CDR2 FQNEAQ. CDR3 length equals 18 residues. V lost 1 base and J 0 bases, leaving 16 bases between the germline ends. The CDR3 DNA reads TGTGCCAGCAGCTTAGGGCGAAGCGGCCCCAGCTCCTACAATGAGCAGTTCTTC. Translating gives CASSLGRSGPSSYNEQFF. Filled out from reference TRBV7-8 and TRBJ2-1, the complete variable domain reads GAGVSQSPRYKVAKRGQDVALRCDPISGHVSLFWYQQALGQGPEFLTYFQNEAQLDKSGLPSDRFFAERPEGSVSTLKIQRTQQEDSAVYLCASSLGRSGPSSYNEQFFGPGTRLTVL.

Ten or more counts support this clonotype. The CDR3 here is CSVHLNGRSYEQYF. The CDR3 nucleotides read TGCAGCGTCCACCTAAACGGGCGGTCCTACGAGCAGTACTTC. The chain has TRBV29-1 and TRBJ2-7; D gene unclear. Trimming took off 6 bases at V and 1 base at J, with 16 bases between the two ends. This CDR3 has 14 amino acids. CDR1 is SQVTM, CDR2 ANQGSEA, per germline.

Ten or more counts support this clonotype. The chain has TRBV7-2 and TRBJ1-1; the D is unclear. The V end was cut by 5 bases, the J end by 5 bases, with 15 bases between. The CDR3 is 14 residues long. The germline V gene encodes CDR1 SGHTA and CDR2 FQGNSA. This chain's CDR3 is CASSPAPGRTEAFF. The CDR3 DNA is TGTGCCAGCAGCCCTGCCCCCGGGAGGACTGAAGCTTTCTTT.

This clonotype occurred a few times. The genes are TRBV20-1 and TRBJ1-2; possible D gene TRBD1, 6 bases. CDR3 size: 15 residues. Trimming removed 0 bases at V and 3 bases at J, with 14 bases between. The germline V gene has CDR1 DFQATT and CDR2 SNEGSKA (reference sequence). CDR3 loop: CSARDMTGTDYGYTF. The CDR3 nucleotides read TGCAGTGCTAGAGATATGACAGGAACAGACTATGGCTACACCTTC.

This clonotype has only a few counts. The chain uses TRBV9 and TRBJ2-1; 10 positions match TRBD2. Looked up from germline, CDR1 is SGDLS and CDR2 is YYNGEE. The CDR3 loop spans 15 amino acids. After removal of 0 bases from V and 12 bases from J, the junction contained 9 bases not matched to a gene. In nucleotides, the CDR3 is TGTGCCAGCAGCGTAGAGGCTAGCGGGAGTTATAGGCAGTTCTTC. Translating gives CASSVEASGSYRQFF.

This clonotype showed up many times. The chain carries TRBV5-1 and TRBJ2-1, with 7 bases fitting TRBD2. The trim removed 0 bases at V and 2 bases at J, leaving 8 bases unmatched. The germline V gene has CDR1 SGHRS and CDR2 YFSETQ. CDR3 length: 17 amino acids. CDR3 in amino acids: CASSLAGGTGPYNEQFF. The DNA of the CDR3 is TGCGCCAGCAGCTTGGCGGGGGGAACAGGTCCCTACAATGAGCAGTTCTTC. The whole variable domain, remainder taken from reference TRBV5-1 and TRBJ2-1, is KAGVTQTPRYLIKTRGQQVTLSCSPISGHRSVSWYQQTPGQGLQFLFEYFSETQRNKGNFPGRFSGRQFSNSRSEMNVSTLELGDSALYLCASSLAGGTGPYNEQFFGPGTRLTVL.

This clonotype was counted ten times or more. Here the CDR3 DNA reads TGTGCCAGCAGTTTGTGGGACACGGGCGATCAGCCCCAGCATTTT. Its translation is CASSLWDTGDQPQHF. The V call is TRBV12-3 or TRBV12-4, the J call TRBJ1-5; a weak D match, TRBD1 (6 bases). The CDR3 runs to 15 residues. V was shortened by 3 bases and J by 5 bases, with 14 bases between the two germline ends.

This chain joins TRBV20-1 and TRBJ2-7, with D uncertain. V was shortened by 2 bases and J by 4 bases, with 12 bases between the two germline ends. The V gene's germline CDR1 is DFQATT and CDR2 SNEGSKA (reference sequence). CDR3 length: 13 amino acids. The CDR3 DNA reads as TGCAGTGCTAGACGTCCACCCTTGTACGAGCAGTACGTC. It encodes CSARRPPLYEQYV.